This TCR beta chain was retrieved from a study of cytomegalovirus exposure and HLA in healthy donors (dated by TCRdb to about 2017). Notes on the research overall: An earlier analysis of approximately 600 of the donors reported approximately 290 Gb of sequence data and 100 million to 130 million unique TCR beta sequences from some 180 million T cells. A later analysis re-analyzed previously published TCR beta repertoires from approximately 700 donors and added high-resolution HLA genotyping to study TCR occurrence patterns. To predict cytomegalovirus infection status, the study brought together high-throughput TCR immunosequencing, statistical association of individual TCRs with disease status, and machine learning. The number of donors typed differed by locus, with about 629-640 for A, B, C, DRB1 and DQB1, 522 for DQA1, 606 for DPA1, and some 450 for DPB1. Class I and class II HLA loci were covered by the typing at four-digit resolution. The later analysis used no new phenotypic data to find candidate immune exposures, relying instead on TCR beta sequences and their occurrence across donors. The T cell repertoires of 666 subjects were profiled by immunosequencing and related to cytomegalovirus serostatus. Donor age, sex, ethnicity and CMV serostatus were collected together with the repertoire data. About 320 gigabases of sequencing data and tens of millions of unique TCR sequences were included in an early release covering several hundred HLA-typed donors. Roughly 5 DR-DQ haplotypes were handled as single units for association and clustering, since linkage in the cohort was strong. On average, roughly 240,000 unique TCR beta nucleotide sequences were sequenced per donor among 398 genotyped donors of the cohort, with roughly 18% of those sequences being non-productive. A later genetic analysis took genome-wide SNP genotypes for about three fifths of the 666 donors and used that subset as a discovery cohort. Every discovery cohort repertoire had been produced on one sequencing platform. The genetic ancestry cluster associated with self-reported Caucasian donors included over 65% of the roughly 400 genotyped donors. Along with the roughly 700-subject first cohort, a separate validation cohort of 120 different subjects was used. An earlier analysis of fewer than 700 of the donors applied high-throughput TCR beta sequencing to assess whether each TCR beta V gene segment acted as functional or pseudogenic. The study aimed to test whether signatures of past pathogen exposure could be identified by cataloging public T cell receptors. Points the paper makes about the study in general: Because the 87-base-pair reads could not distinguish some IMGT-functional V segments, including TRBV6-2 and TRBV6-3, those segments were excluded. Roughly uniform sequencing depth across donors was assumed in presence/absence analyses, although this assumption may not hold. In a later analysis, some 17,000 TCR beta sequences were associated with specific HLA alleles at a false discovery rate of 0.05. Correlated functional status among segregating V segments might be attributable to linkage disequilibrium, but an unknown experimental factor could not be ruled out. A few of the identified cytomegalovirus-associated TCR beta chains were confirmed in vitro to be specific for cytomegalovirus antigens. In an earlier analysis of about 600 of the donors, most TCR beta V segments appeared in productive rearrangements about 87% or about 30% of the time, broadly matching IMGT annotations. Cytomegalovirus status was reported to be diagnosed by the classifier with high specificity and sensitivity in both the original and validation cohorts. Because some donors lacked HLA typing at each locus, the association tests relied only on the typed subset. The study listed approximately 160 TCR beta chains as associated with cytomegalovirus. Several of the top co-occurrence clusters appeared to be linked to parvovirus B19, influenza, CMV and Epstein-Barr virus, according to a later analysis. While some public TCRs were present in many individuals, most TCR sequences turned up only very rarely across donors. According to the authors, the approach could potentially be generalized to other disease states and immunological phenotypes. In a later genetic analysis, fewer N-insertions in productive TCRs were reported among donors in an Asian-associated ancestry cluster than the roughly 700-donor mean. In a later genetic analysis, a missense DCLRE1C variant was associated with V-gene and J-gene trimming of TCR beta chains, and the association was replicated in an independent cohort. Compared with equally common non-associated chains, HLA-associated TCR beta chains in a later analysis were more clonally expanded and had lower generation probabilities. According to a later analysis, TCR association rates differed among HLA loci, with DRB1 alleles showing the most associated TCRs and HLA-C alleles showing the fewest. CMV serostatus was the only immune exposure information available for the cohort. Most CMV-associated TCR beta chains appeared to be HLA-restricted in a later analysis, and the HLA associations seemed to be driven largely by CMV exposure. This cohort had only TCR beta chains sequenced, and the lack of alpha or paired-chain data limited which features could be detected. Roughly 17 rarely observed V segments, including chromosome 9 orphons, were excluded from the earlier analysis of about 600 of the donors because counts were too low. The sequencing pipeline was judged likely to have produced a cluster of highly shared sequence variants as a technical artifact. Strong co-occurrence of HLA alleles, especially DR and DQ, made assigning TCR associations to individual alleles difficult. A further reported finding was that TCR beta sequences accurately predicted the HLA-A and HLA-B alleles for most subjects in the first cohort.

The method behind the library was the immunoSEQ multiplex PCR assay. The multiplex PCR relied on a mix of 60 forward primers for TCR Vbeta segments and 13 reverse primers for TCR Jbeta segments. Amplification of the CDR3 region of rearranged TCR beta genes was performed with a multiplex PCR assay on genomic DNA. The Illumina HiSeq System was used to sequence the amplified TCR beta libraries as 87-base-pair reads. On the study's bioinformatics: A later analysis counted approximately 84 million unique TCR beta chains across the 550 to 800 repertoires, and 9.5 million to 11 million of these chains were shared by at least two donors. A nearest-neighbor algorithm error-corrected the raw reads and collapsed the reads into unique sequences, merging closely related sequences to remove PCR and sequencing errors. To assign V, D and J gene segments, CDR3 sequences were aligned to IMGT reference sequences. For a sequence to be retained, a match of at least six nucleotides was required to both a V gene segment and a J gene segment. A rearrangement counted as productive if the CDR3 had no stop codons and remained in frame with V and J, and every other rearrangement counted as non-productive. Following IMGT convention, CDR3 was defined as the stretch from the second conserved V-encoded cysteine up to the conserved J-encoded phenylalanine. The earlier analysis of some 540 of the donors excluded any sequence lacking an unambiguous match to a single V gene segment. In an earlier analysis of several hundred of the donors, a V segment was called functional when productive rearrangements were above 56.7%, and segregating when the standard deviation between donors exceeded 5%. To diagnose cytomegalovirus status from the catalog of TCR beta chain sequences, a statistical classification framework was built. In a later analysis, V and J genes were assigned by comparing TCR nucleotide sequences against IMGT/GENE-DB human TR gene sequences. Using the TCRdist pipeline, a later analysis assigned CDR3 sequences along with most-parsimonious VDJ recombination scenarios. In a later analysis, every TCR beta chain was defined by the combination of its CDR3 amino acid sequence and its V-gene family, and reads without a unique V-gene family were dropped. To address suspected cross-contamination and a sequencing artifact, a later analysis removed several hundred highly shared, low-generation-probability nucleotide sequences. In a later analysis, a clonal expansion index was calculated for each public chain from normalized within-repertoire ranks of inferred template counts. A later analysis computed generation probabilities with a VDJ recombination model fitted to out-of-frame rearrangements, and checked the results against IGoR. A later analysis scored TCR-TCR, TCR-HLA and TCR-CMV co-occurrence with hypergeometric tests, applying a repertoire-size bias correction to TCR pairs. To estimate false discovery rates, a later analysis permuted the HLA or CMV assignments 20 times. In a later analysis, co-occurring TCRs were grouped with DBSCAN, and TCRdist sequence similarity was added when clustering was performed within HLA-allele-positive subsets. Repertoires with fewer than 30,000 or more than 120,000 public chains, plus five repertoires with anomalous nucleotide sharing, were excluded from co-occurrence clustering. TCRdb took this table from immuneACCESS and kept in-frame rearrangements with V and J called. Such tables lack part of the clones; where checked against another copy, unresolved V genes explain under half of the gap, and the rest is unexplained. For V, J and clone size, that table is used; D and trimming come from the DNA. In all, the sample holds about 160,000 clones, and more than 70% of those were seen once. Clones ranked in the top ten supply approximately 4.1% of the sample.

Inclusive of the bounding cysteine and phenylalanine, the CDR3 is 16 residues long. Only CDR3 DNA is held: 48 bases, read in frame from base 1. With respect to this clone: Its antigen remains undetermined. Per-nucleotide qualities are absent, and no much larger clonotype sits a single base away.

The cohort consisted of approximately 690 healthy bone marrow donors. At the time of sampling, every cohort member was nominally healthy, though immune exposures that went unrecorded were likely present. The donor was CMV seropositive and belonged to the group of 250 to 350 seropositive cohort members. Every donor gave a peripheral blood sample, and the peripheral blood mononuclear cells from that sample were used for TCR beta sequencing. The Qiagen DNeasy Blood Extraction Kit was used to extract genomic DNA from the blood cell samples. The sequenced sample was PBMCs. This receptor chain uses TRBV1 and TRBJ2-1; no check of the table's D call, TRBD1, against the DNA was made. TRBV1 is a pseudogene. The sequence derives from a woman aged 45-65 years in good health and CMV-seropositive. The CDR3 in this case is CTSSQVSQSRTDEQFF. The DNA sequence is as follows: TGCACCAGCAGCCAAGTATCCCAATCCCGGACAGATGAGCAGTTCTTC.